This T cell receptor beta chain was identified during a study of Graves' ophthalmopathy and Graves' hyperthyroidism. Whole-study results and caveats: A model built from 13 signatures distinguished ophthalmopathy from stable hyperthyroidism with approximately 90% sensitivity and about 80% specificity.

Germline V gene sequence: CDR1 SGHAT, CDR2 FQNNGV. CDR3 length equals 16 residues. Notes on this clonotype: The antigen remains undetermined. Its ends do not fully match the called genes, so a read error is possible.

The term stable hyperthyroidism indicated an absence of ophthalmopathy within 18 months of follow-up. PBMCs stemmed from roughly 9.7 ml of fresh peripheral blood. Amplified material comprised TCR beta CDR3 regions derived from RNA transcripts. RT-PCR was first run with HTBI primers, then multiplex PCR in a second round. From the multiplex PCR reads, TCRdb called clonotypes with MiXCR, one entry per CDR3 protein. The table has some 370,000 distinct CDR3 sequences, about 18% seen once. The receptor was isolated from an adult woman with stable Graves' hyperthyroidism. Sequenced: peripheral blood. This chain joins TRBV11-2 and TRBJ2-5, with TRBD2 identical over 9 bases. The CDR3 region has the DNA TGCGCCAGCAGCCCCTCCGGGCGGGAGGGACAAGAGACCCAGTACTTC. Translation: CASSPSGREGQETQYF. Full variable domain (outside the CDR3, taken from reference TRBV11-2 and TRBJ2-5): EAGVAQSPRYKIIEKRQSVAFWCNPISGHATLYWYQQILGQGPKLLIQFQNNGVVDDSQLPKDRFSAERLKGVDSTLKIQPAKLEDSAVYLCASSPSGREGQETQYFGPGTRLLVL.